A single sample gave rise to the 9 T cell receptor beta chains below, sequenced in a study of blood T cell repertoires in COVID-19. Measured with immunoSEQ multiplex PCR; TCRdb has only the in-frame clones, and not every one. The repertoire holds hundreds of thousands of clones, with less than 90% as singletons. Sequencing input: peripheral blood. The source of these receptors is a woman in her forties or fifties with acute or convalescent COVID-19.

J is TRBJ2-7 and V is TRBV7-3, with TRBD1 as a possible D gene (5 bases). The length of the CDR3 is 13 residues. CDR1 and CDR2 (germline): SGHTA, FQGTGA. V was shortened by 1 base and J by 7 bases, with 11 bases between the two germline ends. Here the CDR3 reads CASSLNPGMEQYF. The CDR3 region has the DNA TGTGCCAGCAGCTTAAACCCAGGGATGGAGCAGTACTTC. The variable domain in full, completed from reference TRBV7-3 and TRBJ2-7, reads GAGVSQTPSNKVTEKGKYVELRCDPISGHTALYWYRQSLGQGPEFLIYFQGTGAADDSGLPNDRFFAVRPEGSVSTLKIQRTERGDSAVYLCASSLNPGMEQYFGPGTRLTVT.

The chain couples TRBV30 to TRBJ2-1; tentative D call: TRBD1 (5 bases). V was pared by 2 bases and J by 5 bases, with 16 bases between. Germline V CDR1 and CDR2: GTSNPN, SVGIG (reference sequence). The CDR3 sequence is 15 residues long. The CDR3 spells CAWSRKLDTDNEQFF. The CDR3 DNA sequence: TGTGCCTGGAGTAGGAAACTGGACACTGACAATGAGCAGTTCTTC.

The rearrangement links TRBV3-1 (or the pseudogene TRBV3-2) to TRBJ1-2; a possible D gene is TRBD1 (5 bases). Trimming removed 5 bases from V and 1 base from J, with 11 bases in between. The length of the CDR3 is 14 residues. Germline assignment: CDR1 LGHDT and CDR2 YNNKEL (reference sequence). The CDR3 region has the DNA TGTGCCAGCAGCGTCCAGGGAGGTAACTATGGCTACACCTTC. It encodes CASSVQGGNYGYTF.

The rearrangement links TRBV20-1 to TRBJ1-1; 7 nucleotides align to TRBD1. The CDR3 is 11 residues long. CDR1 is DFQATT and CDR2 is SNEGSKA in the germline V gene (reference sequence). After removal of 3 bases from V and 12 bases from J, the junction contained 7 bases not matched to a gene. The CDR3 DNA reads TGCAGTGCTAGGAAGGCAGGGGGGTCTTTCTTT. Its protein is CSARKAGGSFF.

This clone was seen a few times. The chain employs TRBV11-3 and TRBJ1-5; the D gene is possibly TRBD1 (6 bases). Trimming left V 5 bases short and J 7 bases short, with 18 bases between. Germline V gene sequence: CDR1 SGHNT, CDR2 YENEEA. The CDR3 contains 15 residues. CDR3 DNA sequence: TGTGCCAGCAGCAAGGGGCAGGGGAGAATCCAGCCCCAGCATTTT. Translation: CASSKGQGRIQPQHF.

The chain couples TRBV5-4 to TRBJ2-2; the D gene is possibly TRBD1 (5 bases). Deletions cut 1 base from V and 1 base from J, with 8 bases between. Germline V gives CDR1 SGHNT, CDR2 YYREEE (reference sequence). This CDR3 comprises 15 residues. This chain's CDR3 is CASSLYQGNTGELFF. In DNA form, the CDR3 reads TGTGCCAGCAGCTTGTATCAGGGGAACACCGGGGAGCTGTTTTTT.

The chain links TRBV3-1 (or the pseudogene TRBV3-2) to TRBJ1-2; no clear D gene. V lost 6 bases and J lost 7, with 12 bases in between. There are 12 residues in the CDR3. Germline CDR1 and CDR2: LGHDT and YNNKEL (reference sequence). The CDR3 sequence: CASSRGRSGYTF. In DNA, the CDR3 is TGTGCCAGCAGTCGTGGGCGATCTGGCTACACCTTC.

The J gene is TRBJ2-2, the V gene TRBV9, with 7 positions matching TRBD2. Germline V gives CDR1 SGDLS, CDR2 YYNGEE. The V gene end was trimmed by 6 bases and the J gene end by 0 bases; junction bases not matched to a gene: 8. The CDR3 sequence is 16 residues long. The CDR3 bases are TGTGCCAGCACTTCTCACGGACTAGCGAACACCGGGGAGCTGTTTTTT. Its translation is CASTSHGLANTGELFF. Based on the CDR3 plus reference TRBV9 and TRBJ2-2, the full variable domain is DSGVTQTPKHLITATGQRVTLRCSPRSGDLSVYWYQQSLDQGLQFLIQYYNGEERAKGNILERFSAQQFPDLHSELNLSSLELGDSALYFCASTSHGLANTGELFFGEGSRLTVL.

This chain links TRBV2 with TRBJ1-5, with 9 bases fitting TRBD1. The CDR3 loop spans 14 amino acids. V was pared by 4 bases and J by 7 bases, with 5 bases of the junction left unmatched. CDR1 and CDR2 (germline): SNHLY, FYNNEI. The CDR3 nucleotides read TGTGCCAGCAGTGCGGGACAGGGCGAGCAGCCCCAGCATTTT. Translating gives CASSAGQGEQPQHF.